These 18 T cell receptor beta chains were sequenced from one sample in a study of circulating tumor DNA in untreated peripheral T-cell lymphoma. TCRdb's table, derived via immunoSEQ multiplex PCR, lists solely in-frame clones and lacks some. This table has fewer than 7,500 clones, around three quarters appearing once. Sequencing was performed on tumor tissue. The origin of the receptors is a human donor with peripheral T-cell lymphoma.

The J gene is TRBJ2-5, the V gene TRBV6-1; D gene ambiguous. CDR1 MNHNS and CDR2 SASEGT come from the germline V gene. Trimming took off 1 base at V and 10 bases at J, with 19 bases between the two ends. The CDR3 is 15 amino acids. The CDR3 DNA sequence: TGTGCCAGCAGTGAAGAAGGGTGGGATGCAAAGGACCAGTACTTC. It yields the protein CASSEEGWDAKDQYF.

The chain uses TRBV18 and TRBJ2-7; D is uncertain. V lost 6 bases, J lost 4 bases, and 10 bases lay in between. Germline V gene lookup returns CDR1 KGHSH and CDR2 LQKENI. The CDR3 covers 12 residues. The CDR3 nucleotides read TGTGCCAGCTCGCCTCAAGCGTACGAGCAGTACTTC. It yields the protein CASSPQAYEQYF.

The chain recombines TRBV6-8 with TRBJ2-1; TRBD2 matches at 10 bases. Germline values: CDR1 MNHGY, CDR2 SAAAGT. V lost 10 bases to trimming and J lost 5 bases; unmatched junction nucleotides: 8. This CDR3 region has 14 residues. For the CDR3, the DNA is TGTGCCATCAGGCTAGCGGGGGCAAACAATGAGCAGTTCTTC. It codes for CAIRLAGANNEQFF.

The chain uses TRBV11-3 and TRBJ2-1; the D gene is possibly TRBD2 (6 bases). Germline loops: CDR1 SGHNT, CDR2 YENEEA. Trimming shortened V by 5 bases and J by 0 bases, and 14 bases separated the two germline ends. This CDR3 contains 16 residues. The CDR3 DNA sequence: TGTGCCAGCAGCGCGGGGTCGGGTAGCTCCTACAATGAGCAGTTCTTC. Amino acids: CASSAGSGSSYNEQFF.

The genes are TRBV9 and TRBJ2-1; D not certain. Trimming took 5 bases from V and 2 from J, leaving 17 bases between them. Germline CDR1 reads SGDLS; CDR2 reads YYNGEE. This CDR3 is 16 amino acids long. The CDR3 reads CASSGWQDEAYNEQFF. Written as DNA, the CDR3 is TGTGCCAGCAGTGGTTGGCAGGATGAGGCCTACAATGAGCAGTTCTTC.

A few counts support this clone. The CDR3 coding sequence is TGTGCCAGTAGTTACGGACTAGCCCAGTTCTTC. Translating it yields CASSYGLAQFF. The V and J genes are TRBV19 and TRBJ2-1, with 8 bases aligning to TRBD2. Trimming cost V 5 bases and J 13 bases; bases outside gene matches: 4. CDR1 and CDR2 from the germline V gene are LNHDA and SQIVND (reference sequence). The CDR3 length is 11 residues.

CDR3 protein: CASSQVGAENYGYTF. For the CDR3, the DNA is TGCGCCAGCAGCCAAGTCGGGGCGGAGAACTATGGCTACACCTTC. The rearrangement uses TRBV1 and TRBJ1-2. TRBV1 represents a pseudogene. This CDR3 has 15 amino acids.

This rearrangement joins TRBV11-3 to TRBJ2-3; D uncertain. Trimming took off 2 bases at V and 0 bases at J, with 9 bases between the two ends. This CDR3 region has 15 residues. Germline V gene sequence: CDR1 SGHNT, CDR2 YENEEA. The CDR3 sequence is CASSLKGFSTDTQYF. The CDR3 nucleotides are TGTGCCAGCAGCTTAAAAGGGTTTAGCACAGATACGCAGTATTTT.

The CDR3 loop is CASSFVRDRVYF. The CDR3, as DNA: TGTGCCAGCAGTTTTGTCCGAGACAGGGTGTACTTC. The rearrangement joins TRBV28 to TRBJ2-7, with TRBD1 identical over 7 bases. V lost 3 bases and J lost 12; bases outside the gene matches: 8. The germline gives CDR1 MDHEN, CDR2 SYDVKM. This CDR3 contains 12 residues.

The chain links TRBV6-8 to TRBJ1-2, with 10 bases matching TRBD1. In germline, CDR1 is MNHGY, CDR2 SAAAGT. Trimming at V came to 5 bases and at J to 7 bases, leaving 4 bases not matched to a gene. This CDR3 spans 13 amino acids. The CDR3 nucleotides read TGTGCCAGCAGTCGGGACAGGGGAGGTGGCTACACCTTC. This codes for CASSRDRGGGYTF.

V usage is TRBV14 and J usage is TRBJ2-7; 9 bases align to TRBD2. This CDR3 region has 15 residues. The V gene end was trimmed by 4 bases and the J gene end by 2 bases; junction bases not matched to a gene: 6. Germline CDR1 SGHDN, CDR2 FVKESK. The CDR3 reads CASSPGGGGAYEQYF. The CDR3 coding sequence is TGTGCCAGCAGCCCCGGCGGCGGGGGGGCCTACGAGCAGTACTTC.

This sequence joins TRBV19 and TRBJ2-2, with a possible D match to TRBD1 (5 bases). The germline V and J ends were trimmed by 6 bases and 3 bases, with 17 bases remaining between them. CDR3 length equals 16 residues. CDR1 and CDR2 (germline): LNHDA, SQIVND (reference sequence). The CDR3 region is CASRPFTQGYTGELFF. The CDR3 bases are TGTGCCAGTAGGCCCTTCACCCAGGGATACACCGGGGAGCTGTTTTTT.

This chain joins TRBV6-8 and TRBJ1-4; D unclear. The germline V gene encodes CDR1 MNHGY and CDR2 SAAAGT. The CDR3 runs to 17 residues. Trimming removed 0 bases at V and 5 bases at J, with 16 bases between. CDR3 nucleotides: TGTGCCAGCAGTTACTCGAATTTTAGGGCAGGAAATGAAAAACTGTTTTTT. Protein sequence: CASSYSNFRAGNEKLFF.

J is TRBJ1-5 and V is TRBV19; possible D gene TRBD1, 6 bases. The CDR3 is 13 amino acids. Trimming removed 0 bases from V and 7 bases from J, with 7 bases in between. Germline CDR1 LNHDA, CDR2 SQIVND (reference sequence). The CDR3 region has the DNA TGTGCCAGTAGTATAGACAGGGGACAGCCCCAGCATTTT. This encodes CASSIDRGQPQHF.

V usage is TRBV28 and J usage is TRBJ1-3, with unresolved D. Germline V gene sequence: CDR1 MDHEN, CDR2 SYDVKM. V lost 2 bases to trimming and J lost 4 bases, with 9 bases between them. The length of the CDR3 is 14 residues. CDR3 bases: TGTGCCAGCAGTTTAAGGGTTACAGGAAACACCATATATTTT. It is translated as CASSLRVTGNTIYF.

The CDR3 sequence is CASSRGQTSTDTQYF. The CDR3 DNA sequence: TGTGCCAGCTCAAGAGGACAGACTAGCACAGATACGCAGTATTTT. The rearrangement uses TRBV18 and TRBJ2-3, with D possibly TRBD1 on 6 matching bases. CDR1 KGHSH and CDR2 LQKENI come from the germline V gene. V lost 5 bases and J 0 bases, leaving 12 bases between the germline ends. The CDR3 spans 15 residues.

V gene TRBV5-1 combines with J gene TRBJ2-3; 8 bases match TRBD2. The V gene's germline CDR1 is SGHRS and CDR2 YFSETQ. The CDR3 is 14 amino acids. The V segment lost 2 bases and the J segment 2 bases; nucleotides outside the gene matches: 1. DNA of the CDR3: TGCGCCAGCAGCTTTAGCGGGGACACAGATACGCAGTATTTT. Its protein is CASSFSGDTDTQYF.

CDR3 nucleotides: TGTGCCAGCAGCCTGACCCCTTACGAGCAGTACTTC. Its protein product is CASSLTPYEQYF. This rearrangement joins TRBV9 to TRBJ2-7; D gene ambiguous. Germline V CDR1 and CDR2: SGDLS, YYNGEE. Trimming took 4 bases from V and 4 from J, leaving 9 bases between them. The CDR3 loop spans 12 amino acids.